This is a list of T cell receptor beta chains from one sample in a study of shared clonotypes between healthy human individuals. This table comes from immunoSEQ multiplex PCR, and its TCRdb copy is limited to in-frame clones, with some not included. The sample contains 650,000 to 750,000 clones, approximately 75% of which appear only once. Sample: memory CD4+ T cells sorted from blood. Receptor source: a woman aged 25 to 45 in good health. CDR3s include the opening cysteine and the closing phenylalanine or tryptophan. The D gene is left open where the match is weak. Expanded clones are given a class, and other clones once, few, many or no size at all.

clone_size,d_call,v_call,j_call,cdr3_nt,cdr3_aa
NA,TRBD1,TRBV28,TRBJ1-2,TGTGCCAGCAGAAAACAGGGGGTGGACTATGGCTACACCTTC,CASRKQGVDYGYTF
NA,TRBD2,TRBV4-1,TRBJ2-1,TGCGCCAGCAGCCAAGATCTAGCGGGCCTCTACAATGAGCAGTTCTTC,CASSQDLAGLYNEQFF
NA,NA,TRBV7-9,TRBJ2-1,TGTGCCAGCCTCCCCAAAACTGACAATGAGCAGTTCTTC,CASLPKTDNEQFF
NA,TRBD1,TRBV10-3,TRBJ2-2,TGTGCCATACGGGACAGGAACACCGGGGAGCTGTTTTTT,CAIRDRNTGELFF
NA,NA,TRBV27,TRBJ1-4,TGTGCCAGCAGCCCTACAAGGGCAACTAATGAAAAACTGTTTTTT,CASSPTRATNEKLFF
few,TRBD1,TRBV28,TRBJ1-2,TGTGCCAGCACCGGGACAGGGGGGGCTAACTATGGCTACACCTTC,CASTGTGGANYGYTF
NA,NA,TRBV2,TRBJ1-2,TGTGCCAGCAATACCCGGGACAAACTAGCCGCCTATGGCTACACCTTC,CASNTRDKLAAYGYTF
NA,TRBD1,TRBV6-6,TRBJ2-7,TGTGCCAGCAGGCGACAGGGGGCCTACGAGCAGTACTTC,CASRRQGAYEQYF
NA,NA,TRBV6-1,TRBJ1-3,TGTGCCAGCACCCCCGACGGGGTTTCTGGAAACACCATATATTTT,CASTPDGVSGNTIYF
NA,TRBD2,TRBV11-2,TRBJ2-7,TGTGCCAGCAGCCCGGGCGGGGGGAGCTCCTACGAGCAGTACTTC,CASSPGGGSSYEQYF
NA,TRBD1,TRBV2,TRBJ2-4,TGTGCCAGCAGTCTCCAGGGGGCGGCCAAAAACATTCAGTACTTC,CASSLQGAAKNIQYF
NA,NA,TRBV9,TRBJ2-1,TGTGCCAGCAGCGTAGGGGCCTACAATGAGCAGTTCTTC,CASSVGAYNEQFF
NA,TRBD2,TRBV28,TRBJ2-7,TGTGCCAGCAGTTTTAGCCGCGGCTCTAGGACTAGCGGGAGATACGAGCAGTACTTC,CASSFSRGSRTSGRYEQYF
NA,NA,TRBV19,TRBJ2-3,TGTGCCAGCAATGAGCACACCCAAGGGAATACGCAGTATTTT,CASNEHTQGNTQYF
NA,NA,TRBV29-1,TRBJ2-4,TGCAGCGTAGGGGGGACAGCCTCCGGGGAAAACATTCAGTACTTC,CSVGGTASGENIQYF
NA,NA,TRBV28,TRBJ1-5,TGTGCCAGCAGTTTTTCCATAGAACTATATAGCAATCAGCCCCAGCATTTT,CASSFSIELYSNQPQHF
NA,NA,TRBV27,TRBJ2-6,TGTGCCAGCAGTTTATCCATAACGCGGTTCGGGGCCAACGTCCTGACTTTC,CASSLSITRFGANVLTF
NA,TRBD2,TRBV14,TRBJ2-7,TGTGCCAGCAGCCAAGGGGCGGGACGGACTAGCGGGAGACTGGGAGAGCAGTACTTC,CASSQGAGRTSGRLGEQYF
NA,TRBD1,TRBV18,TRBJ1-1,TGTGCCAGCTCTCAAAAGACAGGGGATGAAGCTTTCTTT,CASSQKTGDEAFF
NA,TRBD2,TRBV9,TRBJ2-3,TGTGCCAGCAGTGGGACTAGCGGGACAGATACGCAGTATTTT,CASSGTSGTDTQYF
few,NA,TRBV5-1,TRBJ2-5,TGCGCCAGCAGCCAGGGACATTACGGAGAGACCCAGTACTTC,CASSQGHYGETQYF
NA,NA,TRBV28,TRBJ1-3,TGTGCCAGCGGCAGTGCAAAATTGGGAAACACCATATATTTT,CASGSAKLGNTIYF
NA,NA,TRBV28,TRBJ2-3,TGTGCCAGCAGGCGGCGCGGGACTCGCACAGATACGCAGTATTTT,CASRRRGTRTDTQYF
NA,TRBD1,TRBV30,TRBJ1-1,TGTGCCTGGAGTGTACGCAAGGGGGCGAGGCTGACTGAAGCTTTCTTT,CAWSVRKGARLTEAFF
once,TRBD1,TRBV7-9,TRBJ2-1,TGTGCCAGCAGCTGGACCGGGACAGGGAGTTCTAATGAGCAGTTCTTC,CASSWTGTGSSNEQFF
NA,NA,TRBV2,TRBJ2-5,TGTGCCAGCACCCTTTTGGCGGTCCAAGAGACCCAGTACTTC,CASTLLAVQETQYF
once,TRBD2,TRBV28,TRBJ2-2,TGTGCCAGCCGACTAGCGGGAGTGAACACCGGGGAGCTGTTTTTT,CASRLAGVNTGELFF
NA,TRBD2,TRBV5-4,TRBJ2-3,TGTGCCAGCACCCCGGGACTAGCGGCGGACACAGATACGCAGTATTTT,CASTPGLAADTDTQYF
few,NA,TRBV18,TRBJ2-1,TGTGCCAGCTCACCGGGGGTCAGCTCCTACAATGAGCAGTTCTTC,CASSPGVSSYNEQFF
NA,NA,TRBV16,TRBJ1-1,TGTGCCAGCAGCACACACCTTAGGGCTACGAACACTGAAGCTTTCTTT,CASSTHLRATNTEAFF
NA,TRBD2,TRBV11-1,TRBJ2-4,TGTGCCAGCAGTACAATAGCGGGAGGGGAAAACATTCAGTACTTC,CASSTIAGGENIQYF
once,NA,TRBV29-1,TRBJ2-6,TGCAGCGTTGCGGGGGGGGCCAACGTCCTGACTTTC,CSVAGGANVLTF
NA,TRBD2,TRBV29-1,TRBJ2-3,TGCAGCGCTGTAGCGGGAGGGACAGATACGCAGTATTTT,CSAVAGGTDTQYF
NA,NA,TRBV27,TRBJ1-1,TGTGCCAGCAGTCCACGGACAGCTCCGAACACTGAAGCTTTCTTT,CASSPRTAPNTEAFF
once,TRBD1,TRBV30,TRBJ1-3,TGTGCCTGGAGTTACCTCCGACAGGGCTCTGGAAACACCATATATTTT,CAWSYLRQGSGNTIYF
NA,TRBD2,TRBV2,TRBJ2-1,TGTGCCAGCAGGGAAACCGGGACTAGCCACAATGAGCAGTTCTTC,CASRETGTSHNEQFF
NA,NA,TRBV7-9,TRBJ1-5,TGTGCCAGCAGCTTAAACGAAGATCAGCCCCAGCATTTT,CASSLNEDQPQHF
many,NA,TRBV4-2,TRBJ2-1,TGTGCCAGCAGCCAAGTAAAGGGGTACAATGAGCAGTTCTTC,CASSQVKGYNEQFF
NA,NA,TRBV28,TRBJ1-4,TGTGCCAGCAGTCCCCCCGCGACCCCAACTAATGAAAAACTGTTTTTT,CASSPPATPTNEKLFF
NA,TRBD1,TRBV6-6,TRBJ2-7,TGTGCCAGCAGGGCGGACAGGGGGACTTCCTACGAGCAGTACTTC,CASRADRGTSYEQYF
once,TRBD1,TRBV5-4,TRBJ1-2,TGTGCCAGCAGTGAGGACAGGGCTGGCTACACCTTC,CASSEDRAGYTF
NA,NA,TRBV5-5,TRBJ2-7,TGTGCCAGCAGCTTGGGGCAGCCTCTCTCCTACGAGCAGTACTTC,CASSLGQPLSYEQYF
NA,NA,TRBV6-6,TRBJ2-7,TGTGCCAGCAGTTATGGCCTAGACGAGCAGTACTTC,CASSYGLDEQYF
NA,NA,TRBV28,TRBJ1-1,TGTGCCAGCAGTTTACCCCTCAGGTTAGCTTTCTTT,CASSLPLRLAFF
NA,NA,TRBV25-1,TRBJ2-7,TGTGCCAGCAGTCACGACAGGTCTGGCTACGAGCAGTACTTC,CASSHDRSGYEQYF
NA,NA,TRBV7-8,TRBJ2-1,TGTGCCAGCAGCTTAATCGGTAGATACAATGAGCAGTTCTTC,CASSLIGRYNEQFF
NA,NA,TRBV28,TRBJ1-5,TGTGCCAGCAGTTTAAGTTTCGCAGCAAGCAATCAGCCCCAGCATTTT,CASSLSFAASNQPQHF